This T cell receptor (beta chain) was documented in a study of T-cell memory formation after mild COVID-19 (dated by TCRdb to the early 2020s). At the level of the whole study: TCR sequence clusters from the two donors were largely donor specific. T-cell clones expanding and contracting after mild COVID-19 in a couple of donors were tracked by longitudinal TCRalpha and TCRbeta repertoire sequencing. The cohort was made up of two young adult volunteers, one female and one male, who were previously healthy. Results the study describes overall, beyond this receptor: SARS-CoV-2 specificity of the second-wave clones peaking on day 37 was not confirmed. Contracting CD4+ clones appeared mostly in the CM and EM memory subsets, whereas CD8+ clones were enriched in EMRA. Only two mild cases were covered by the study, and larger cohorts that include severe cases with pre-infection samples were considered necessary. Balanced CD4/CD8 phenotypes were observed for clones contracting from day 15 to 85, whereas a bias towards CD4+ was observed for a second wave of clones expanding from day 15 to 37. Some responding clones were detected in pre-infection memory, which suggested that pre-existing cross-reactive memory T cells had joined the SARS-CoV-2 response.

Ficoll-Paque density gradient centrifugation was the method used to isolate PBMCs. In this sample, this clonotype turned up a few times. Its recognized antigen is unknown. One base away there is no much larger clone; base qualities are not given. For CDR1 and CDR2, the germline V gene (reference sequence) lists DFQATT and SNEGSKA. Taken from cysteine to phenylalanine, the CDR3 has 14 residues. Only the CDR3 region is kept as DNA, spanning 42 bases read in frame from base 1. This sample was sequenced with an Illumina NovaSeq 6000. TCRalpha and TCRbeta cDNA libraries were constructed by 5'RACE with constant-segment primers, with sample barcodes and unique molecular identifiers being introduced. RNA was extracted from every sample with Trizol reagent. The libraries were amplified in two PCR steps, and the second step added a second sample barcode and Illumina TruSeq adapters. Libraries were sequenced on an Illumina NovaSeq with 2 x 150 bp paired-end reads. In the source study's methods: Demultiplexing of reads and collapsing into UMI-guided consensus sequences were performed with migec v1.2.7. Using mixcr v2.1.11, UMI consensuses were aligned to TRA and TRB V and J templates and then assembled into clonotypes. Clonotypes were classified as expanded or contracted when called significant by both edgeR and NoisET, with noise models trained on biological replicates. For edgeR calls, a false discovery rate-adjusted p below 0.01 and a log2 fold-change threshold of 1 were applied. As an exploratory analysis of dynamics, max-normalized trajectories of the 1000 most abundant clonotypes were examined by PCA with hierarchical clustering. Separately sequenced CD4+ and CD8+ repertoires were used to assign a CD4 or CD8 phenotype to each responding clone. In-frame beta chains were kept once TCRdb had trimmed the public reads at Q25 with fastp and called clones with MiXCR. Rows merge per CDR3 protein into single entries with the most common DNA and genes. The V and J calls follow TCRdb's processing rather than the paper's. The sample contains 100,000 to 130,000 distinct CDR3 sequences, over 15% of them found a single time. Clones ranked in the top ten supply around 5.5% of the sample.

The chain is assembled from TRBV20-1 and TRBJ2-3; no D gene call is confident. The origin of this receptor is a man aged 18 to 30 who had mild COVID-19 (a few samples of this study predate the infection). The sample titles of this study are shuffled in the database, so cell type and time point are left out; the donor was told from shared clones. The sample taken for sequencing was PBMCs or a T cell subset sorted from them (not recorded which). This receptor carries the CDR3 CSSRRNEGTDTQYF. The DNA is TGCAGCTCTCGGCGGAATGAAGGCACAGATACGCAGTATTTT.